The 16 T cell receptor beta chains presented below share a single source sample, sequenced in a study of T cells in Graves' hyperthyroidism and ophthalmopathy. RNA transcripts provided the source from which TCR beta CDR3 regions were amplified. With the HTBI primer set, the TCR CDR3 went through a first round of RT-PCR. One entry per CDR3 protein results from TCRdb running MiXCR on the multiplex PCR reads. The sample has 350,000 to 400,000 distinct CDR3 sequences, about 19% seen once. Material: blood. The source is a woman in her late teens or twenties with Graves' hyperthyroidism.

This clonotype was observed a few times. This sequence joins TRBV3-1 and TRBJ2-7, with D tentatively TRBD1 (5 bases). Trimming shortened V by 4 bases and J by 5 bases, and 12 bases separated the two germline ends. CDR1 and CDR2 from the germline V gene are LGHDT and YNNKEL (reference sequence). The CDR3 consists of 13 residues. The CDR3 loop reads CASSPRVWHEQYF. The CDR3, as DNA: TGTGCCAGCAGCCCCAGGGTTTGGCACGAGCAGTACTTC.

In its sample, this clonotype was seen many times. The chain carries TRBV10-3 and TRBJ1-1; D unresolved. CDR1 is ENHRY, CDR2 SYGVKD, per germline. V was pared by 6 bases and J by 7 bases, with 15 bases between. The CDR3 has 13 residues. In DNA form, the CDR3 reads TGTGCCATCAGGGATGGAAACTTCGGTGAAGCTTTCTTT. This translates into CAIRDGNFGEAFF.

This clonotype has ten or more counts. The DNA for the CDR3 is TGTGCCAGCAGCGTAGCTACAGATGGGACAGACTTACTCACTGAAGCTTTCTTT. This sequence encodes CASSVATDGTDLLTEAFF. The rearrangement uses TRBV9 and TRBJ1-1; 7 bases agree with TRBD1. The J segment lost 4 bases and the V segment lost 0 bases, leaving 15 bases of the junction unmatched. CDR1 is SGDLS and CDR2 is YYNGEE in the germline V gene. The CDR3 loop spans 18 amino acids.

This clonotype has ten or more counts. The chain employs TRBV5-5 and TRBJ1-1, with 7 positions matching TRBD1. CDR3 size: 15 residues. V shed 5 bases and J 1 base; nucleotides not matched to a gene: 8. Germline lookup yields CDR1 SGHKS and CDR2 YYEKEE (reference sequence). The CDR3 region has the DNA TGTGCCAGCAGAATCTTGGGACAGAAGAACACTGAAGCTTTCTTT. It codes for CASRILGQKNTEAFF.

This clonotype occurred many times. The genes are TRBV30 and TRBJ2-5; 12 nucleotides match TRBD1. Trimming took 2 bases from V and 4 from J; bases not matched to a gene: 5. CDR3 length: 15 amino acids. Per germline, CDR1 GTSNPN and CDR2 SVGIG (reference sequence). The DNA of the CDR3 is TGTGCCTGGAGTCCGGGACAGGGGGCTCGAGAGACCCAGTACTTC. Protein sequence: CAWSPGQGARETQYF.

The chain employs TRBV4-1 and TRBJ2-5; D not certain. This CDR3 region has 15 residues. V was pared by 3 bases and J by 0 bases, with 11 bases between. Germline V gene data show CDR1 as MGHRA and CDR2 as YSYEKL. CDR3: CASSHLGSYQETQYF. The CDR3 DNA follows: TGCGCCAGCAGCCATCTAGGATCGTACCAAGAGACCCAGTACTTC.

This clonotype was counted ten times or more. The V call is TRBV7-3, the J call TRBJ1-2, with 9 bases that match TRBD1. Germline V lookup: CDR1 SGHTA, CDR2 FQGTGA. The length of the CDR3 is 12 residues. V was pared by 6 bases and J by 8 bases, with 4 bases of the junction left unmatched. Here the CDR3 DNA reads TGTGCCAGCAGTTCCGACAGGGGGGGCTACACCTTC. Its translation: CASSSDRGGYTF.

The table lists this clonotype with many counts. This chain uses TRBV6-5 with TRBJ1-2; D unresolved. CDR3 length: 13 residues. CDR1 MNHEY and CDR2 SVGAGI come from the germline V gene. Trimming took 0 bases from V and 5 from J, leaving 7 bases between them. DNA of the CDR3: TGTGCCAGCAGTTACTCGCCCGGGTATGGCTACACCTTC. It encodes CASSYSPGYGYTF.

Worth noting for this clonotype: A junction boundary mismatches the germline segment, possibly from a read error. V and J are TRBV27 and TRBJ1-2; the D gene is possibly TRBD1 (6 bases). CDR1 and CDR2 (germline): MNHEY, SMNVEV (reference sequence). This CDR3 comprises 13 residues. This CDR3 reads CASSRTGLYGYAF. Written as DNA, the CDR3 is TGTGCCAGCAGTCGTACAGGGCTGTATGGCTACGCCTTC.

This clonotype was seen at least ten times. The chain employs TRBV19 and TRBJ2-2; tentative D call: TRBD2 (6 bases). The V end lost 2 bases, the J end lost 3 bases, and 10 bases lay between the germline ends. This CDR3 is 15 amino acids long. Germline-derived CDR1 and CDR2 are LNHDA and SQIVND (reference sequence). CDR3 loop: CASSIIGGDTGELFF. The CDR3, as DNA: TGTGCCAGTAGTATAATCGGAGGGGACACCGGGGAGCTGTTTTTT.

This clonotype appeared many times. The rearrangement uses TRBV11-2 and TRBJ2-7; TRBD1 agrees at 10 bases. There are 14 residues in the CDR3. Trimming at V came to 5 bases and at J to 6 bases, leaving 7 bases not matched to a gene. Germline V gene lookup returns CDR1 SGHAT and CDR2 FQNNGV. The CDR3 reads CASSPVTGGSEQYF. In DNA, the CDR3 is TGTGCCAGCAGCCCCGTGACAGGGGGCAGCGAGCAGTACTTC.

V usage is TRBV6-2 or TRBV6-3 and J usage is TRBJ1-6; D ambiguous. This CDR3 contains 13 residues. V shed 4 bases and J shed 9 bases, with 10 bases lying between them. CDR1 is MNHEY, CDR2 SVGEGT, per germline. The CDR3 spells CASSFTAASPLHF. Here the CDR3 DNA reads TGTGCCAGCAGTTTTACGGCCGCTTCACCCCTCCACTTT.

The chain is built from TRBV29-1 and TRBJ1-2; tentative D call: TRBD1 (6 bases). The V gene lost 4 bases and the J gene lost 6 bases, with 12 bases spanning the gap. Germline CDR1 reads SQVTM; CDR2 reads ANQGSEA. The CDR3 runs 12 residues. The CDR3, as DNA: TGCAGCGTTGGGGGGGCACCCGATGGCTACACCTTC. This gives the protein CSVGGAPDGYTF.

This clonotype was picked up many times. The rearrangement uses TRBV2 and TRBJ1-5, with D perhaps matching TRBD1 (5 bases). V was pared by 8 bases and J by 4 bases, with 15 bases between. Germline V gene sequence: CDR1 SNHLY, CDR2 FYNNEI. This CDR3 comprises 14 residues. CDR3 nucleotides: TGTGCCAGCGTCGGGGCTAGTGCGAATCAGCCCCAGCATTTT. It is translated as CASVGASANQPQHF.

This clonotype was seen repeatedly, ten times or more. This rearrangement joins TRBV2 to TRBJ1-2, with 10 bases matching TRBD1. Trimming removed 7 bases from V and 6 bases from J; junction bases left unmatched: 5. CDR3 length: 13 amino acids. Germline V gives CDR1 SNHLY, CDR2 FYNNEI. DNA of the CDR3: TGTGCCAGCACGACCGGGACAGGGGATGGCTACACCTTC. Translating gives CASTTGTGDGYTF.

In this sample, this clonotype turned up many times. V gene TRBV3-1 combines with J gene TRBJ1-1; maybe TRBD1 (5 bases). Trimming shortened V by 4 bases and J by 8 bases, and 14 bases separated the two germline ends. The CDR3 is 13 amino acids. The germline gives CDR1 LGHDT, CDR2 YNNKEL (reference sequence). The CDR3 protein is CASSLDSVGEAFF. In DNA form, the CDR3 reads TGTGCCAGCAGCCTTGACAGCGTGGGGGAAGCTTTCTTT.